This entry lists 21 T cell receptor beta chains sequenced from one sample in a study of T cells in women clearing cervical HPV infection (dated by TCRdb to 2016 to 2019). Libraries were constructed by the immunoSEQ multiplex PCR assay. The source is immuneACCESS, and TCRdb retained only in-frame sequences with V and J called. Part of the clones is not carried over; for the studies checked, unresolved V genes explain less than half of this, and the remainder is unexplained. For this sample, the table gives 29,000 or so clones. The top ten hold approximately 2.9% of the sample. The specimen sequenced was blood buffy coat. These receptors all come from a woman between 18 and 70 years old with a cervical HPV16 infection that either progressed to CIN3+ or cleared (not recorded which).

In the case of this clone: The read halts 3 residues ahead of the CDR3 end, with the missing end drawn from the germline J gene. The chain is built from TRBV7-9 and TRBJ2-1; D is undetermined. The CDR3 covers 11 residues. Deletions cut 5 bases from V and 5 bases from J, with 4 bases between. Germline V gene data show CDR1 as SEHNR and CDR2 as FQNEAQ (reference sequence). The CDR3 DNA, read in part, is TGTGCCAGCAGCCCAGACAATGAG. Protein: CASSPDNE. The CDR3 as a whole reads CASSPDNEQFF.

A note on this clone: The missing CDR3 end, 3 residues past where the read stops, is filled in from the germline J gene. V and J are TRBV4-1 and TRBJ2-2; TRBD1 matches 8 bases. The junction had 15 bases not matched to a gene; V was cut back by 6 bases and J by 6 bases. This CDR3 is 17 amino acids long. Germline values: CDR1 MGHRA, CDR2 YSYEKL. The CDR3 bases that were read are TGCGCCAGCAGGCAAACTACCGGGACAGGTTTAGCCGGGGAG. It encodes CASRQTTGTGLAGE. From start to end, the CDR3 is CASRQTTGTGLAGELFF.

CDR3 residues: CSARDVNSGSRTDTQYF. The sequenced part of the CDR3 DNA is TGCAGTGCTAGAGATGTTAATAGCGGGAGTCGCACAGATACG. The chain has TRBV20-1 and TRBJ2-3; 9 bases fit TRBD2. Read sequence stops 3 residues before the CDR3 end, and the germline J gene provides the missing end. With V trimmed by 0 bases and J by 1 base, 8 bases remained unmatched. The CDR3 totals 17 residues. CDR1 DFQATT and CDR2 SNEGSKA come from the germline V gene (reference sequence).

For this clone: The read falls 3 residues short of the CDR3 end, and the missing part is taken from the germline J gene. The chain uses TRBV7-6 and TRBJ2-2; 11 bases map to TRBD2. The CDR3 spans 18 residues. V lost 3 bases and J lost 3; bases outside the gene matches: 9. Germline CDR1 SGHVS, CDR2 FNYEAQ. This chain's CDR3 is CASSFFSGGAEYTGELFF. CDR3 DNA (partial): TGTGCCAGCAGCTTTTTTAGCGGGGGGGCCGAGTACACCGGGGAG.

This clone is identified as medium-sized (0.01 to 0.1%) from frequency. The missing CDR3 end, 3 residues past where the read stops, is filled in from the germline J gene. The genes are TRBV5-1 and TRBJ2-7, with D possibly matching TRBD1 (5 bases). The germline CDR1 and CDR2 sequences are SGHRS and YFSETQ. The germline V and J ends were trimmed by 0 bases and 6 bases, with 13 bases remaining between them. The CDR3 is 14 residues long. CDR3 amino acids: CASSLADKGFEQYF. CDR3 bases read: TGCGCCAGCAGCTTGGCGGACAAGGGCTTCGAG.

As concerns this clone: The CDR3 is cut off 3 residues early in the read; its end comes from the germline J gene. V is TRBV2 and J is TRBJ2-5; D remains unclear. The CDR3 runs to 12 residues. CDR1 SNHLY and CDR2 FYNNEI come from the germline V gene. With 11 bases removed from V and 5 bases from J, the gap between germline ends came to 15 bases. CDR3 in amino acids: CAGATSQETQYF. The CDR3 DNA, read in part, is TGTGCCGGAGCGACGTCTCAGGAGACC. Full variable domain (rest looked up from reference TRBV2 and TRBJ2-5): EPEVTQTPSHQVTQMGQEVILRCVPISNHLYFYWYRQILGQKVEFLVSFYNNEISEKSEIFDDQFSVERPDGSNFTLKIRSTKLEDSAMYFCAGATSQETQYFGPGTRLLVL.

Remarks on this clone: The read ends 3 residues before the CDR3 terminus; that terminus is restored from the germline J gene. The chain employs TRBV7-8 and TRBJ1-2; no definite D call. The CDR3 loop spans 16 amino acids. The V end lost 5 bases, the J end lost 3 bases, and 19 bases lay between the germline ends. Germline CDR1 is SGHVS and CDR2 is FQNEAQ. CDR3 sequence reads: CASSATAGASYYGYTF. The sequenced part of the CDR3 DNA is TGTGCCAGCAGCGCCACGGCAGGTGCAAGTTACTATGGC.

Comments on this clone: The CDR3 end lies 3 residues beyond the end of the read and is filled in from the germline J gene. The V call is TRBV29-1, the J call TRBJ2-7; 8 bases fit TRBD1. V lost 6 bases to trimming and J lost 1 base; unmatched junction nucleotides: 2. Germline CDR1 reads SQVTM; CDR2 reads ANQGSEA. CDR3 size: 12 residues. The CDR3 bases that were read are TGCAGCGTGCGACAGGGGTCCTACGAG. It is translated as CSVRQGSYE. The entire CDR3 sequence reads CSVRQGSYEQYF.

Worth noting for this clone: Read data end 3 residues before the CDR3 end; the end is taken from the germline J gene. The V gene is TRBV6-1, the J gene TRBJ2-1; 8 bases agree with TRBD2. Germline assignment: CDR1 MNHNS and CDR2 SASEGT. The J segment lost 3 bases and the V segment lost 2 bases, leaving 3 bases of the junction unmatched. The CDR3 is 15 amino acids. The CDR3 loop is CASSERSGSYNEQFF. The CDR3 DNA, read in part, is TGTGCCAGCAGTGAAAGGAGCGGGAGCTACAATGAG.

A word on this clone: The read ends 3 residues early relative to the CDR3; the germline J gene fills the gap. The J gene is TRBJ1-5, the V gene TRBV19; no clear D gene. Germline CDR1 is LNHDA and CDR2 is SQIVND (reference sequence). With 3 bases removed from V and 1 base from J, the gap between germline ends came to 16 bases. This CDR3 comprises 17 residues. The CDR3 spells CASSIVAARKSNQPQHF. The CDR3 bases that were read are TGTGCCAGTAGTATCGTGGCCGCCCGTAAGAGCAATCAGCCC.

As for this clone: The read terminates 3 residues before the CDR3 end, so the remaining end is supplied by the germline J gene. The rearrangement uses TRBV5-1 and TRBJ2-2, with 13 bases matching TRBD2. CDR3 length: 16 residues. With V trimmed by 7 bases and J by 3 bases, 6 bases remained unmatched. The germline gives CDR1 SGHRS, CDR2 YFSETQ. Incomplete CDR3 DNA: TGCGCCAGCGGTGGGACTAGCGGGAAATACACCGGGGAG. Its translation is CASGGTSGKYTGE. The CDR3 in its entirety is CASGGTSGKYTGELFF.

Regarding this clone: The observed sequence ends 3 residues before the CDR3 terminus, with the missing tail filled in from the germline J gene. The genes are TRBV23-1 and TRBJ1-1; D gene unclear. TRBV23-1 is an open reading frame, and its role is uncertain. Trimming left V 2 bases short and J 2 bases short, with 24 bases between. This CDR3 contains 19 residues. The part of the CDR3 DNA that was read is TGCGCCAGCAGTCAAACTAGCGAAGGTTCGAGGGCGGATAACACTGAA. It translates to CASSQTSEGSRADNTE. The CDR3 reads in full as CASSQTSEGSRADNTEAFF.

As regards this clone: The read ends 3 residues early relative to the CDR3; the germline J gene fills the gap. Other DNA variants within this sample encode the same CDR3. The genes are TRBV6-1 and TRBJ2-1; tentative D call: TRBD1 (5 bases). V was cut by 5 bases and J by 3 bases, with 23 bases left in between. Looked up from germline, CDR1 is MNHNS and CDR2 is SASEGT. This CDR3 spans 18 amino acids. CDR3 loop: CASSKEDTDPYYYNEQFF. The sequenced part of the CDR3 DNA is TGTGCCAGCAGTAAAGAGGACACGGACCCCTACTACTACAATGAG.

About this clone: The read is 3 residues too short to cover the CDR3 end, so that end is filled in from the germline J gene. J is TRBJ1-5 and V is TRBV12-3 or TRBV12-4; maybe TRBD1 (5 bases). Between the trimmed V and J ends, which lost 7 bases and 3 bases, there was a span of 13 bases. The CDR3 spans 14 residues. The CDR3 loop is CASTQRGINQPQHF. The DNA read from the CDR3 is TGTGCCAGCACTCAAAGGGGAATCAATCAGCCC.

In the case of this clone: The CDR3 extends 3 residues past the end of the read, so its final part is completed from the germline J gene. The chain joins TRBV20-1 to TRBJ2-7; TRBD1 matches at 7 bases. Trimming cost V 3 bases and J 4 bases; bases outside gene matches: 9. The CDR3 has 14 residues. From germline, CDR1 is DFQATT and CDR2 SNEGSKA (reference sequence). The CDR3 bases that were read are TGCAGTGCTAGGAGGACAGGTTTACCTTACGAG. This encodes CSARRTGLPYE. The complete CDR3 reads CSARRTGLPYEQYF.

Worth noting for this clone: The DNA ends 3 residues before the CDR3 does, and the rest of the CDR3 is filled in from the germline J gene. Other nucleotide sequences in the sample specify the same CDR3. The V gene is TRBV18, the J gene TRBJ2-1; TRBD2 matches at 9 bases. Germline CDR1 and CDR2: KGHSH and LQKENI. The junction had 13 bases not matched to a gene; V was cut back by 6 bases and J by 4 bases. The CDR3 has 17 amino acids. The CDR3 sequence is CASSPPGRGGQYNEQFF. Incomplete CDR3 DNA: TGTGCCAGCTCCCCTCCCGGGCGGGGGGGCCAATACAATGAG.

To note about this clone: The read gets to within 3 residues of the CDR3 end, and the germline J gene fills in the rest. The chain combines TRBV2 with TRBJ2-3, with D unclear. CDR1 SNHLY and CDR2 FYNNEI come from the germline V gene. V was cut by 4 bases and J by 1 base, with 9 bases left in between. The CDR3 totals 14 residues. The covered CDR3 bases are TGTGCCAGCAGTGGTAGTACCGGCACAGATACG. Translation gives CASSGSTGTDT. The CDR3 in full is CASSGSTGTDTQYF.

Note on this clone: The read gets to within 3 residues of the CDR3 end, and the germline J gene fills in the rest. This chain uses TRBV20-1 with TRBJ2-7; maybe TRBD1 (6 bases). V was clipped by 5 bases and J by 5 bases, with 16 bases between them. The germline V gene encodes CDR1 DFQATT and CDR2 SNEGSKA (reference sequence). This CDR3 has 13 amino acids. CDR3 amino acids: CSAWDTRPDEQYF. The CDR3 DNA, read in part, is TGCAGTGCTTGGGACACCCGTCCTGACGAG.

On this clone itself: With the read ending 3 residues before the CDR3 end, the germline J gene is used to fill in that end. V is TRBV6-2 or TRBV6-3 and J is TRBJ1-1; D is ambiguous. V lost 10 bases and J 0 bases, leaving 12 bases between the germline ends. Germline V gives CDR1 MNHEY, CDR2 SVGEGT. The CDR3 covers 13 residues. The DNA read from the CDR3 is TGTGCCATTCTTGCGGGGTTGAACACTGAA. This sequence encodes CAILAGLNTE. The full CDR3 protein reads CAILAGLNTEAFF.

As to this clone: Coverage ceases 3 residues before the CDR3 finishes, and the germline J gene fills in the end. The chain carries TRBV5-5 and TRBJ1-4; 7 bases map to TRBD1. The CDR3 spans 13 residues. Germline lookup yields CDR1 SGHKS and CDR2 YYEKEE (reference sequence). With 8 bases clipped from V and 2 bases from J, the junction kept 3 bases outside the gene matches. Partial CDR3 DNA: TGTGCCAGTTCGACAGGGACTAATGAAAAA. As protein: CASSTGTNEK. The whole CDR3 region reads CASSTGTNEKLFF.

The CDR3 here is CAWRRGYTLHF. The sequenced part of the CDR3 DNA is TGTGCCTGGAGAAGGGGGTATACC. This chain connects TRBV30 to TRBJ1-6; the D gene is possibly TRBD1 (6 bases). The CDR3 end is not reached by the read, which stops 3 residues before it; the germline J gene fills it in. Germline assignment: CDR1 GTSNPN and CDR2 SVGIG (reference sequence). The CDR3 runs 11 residues.